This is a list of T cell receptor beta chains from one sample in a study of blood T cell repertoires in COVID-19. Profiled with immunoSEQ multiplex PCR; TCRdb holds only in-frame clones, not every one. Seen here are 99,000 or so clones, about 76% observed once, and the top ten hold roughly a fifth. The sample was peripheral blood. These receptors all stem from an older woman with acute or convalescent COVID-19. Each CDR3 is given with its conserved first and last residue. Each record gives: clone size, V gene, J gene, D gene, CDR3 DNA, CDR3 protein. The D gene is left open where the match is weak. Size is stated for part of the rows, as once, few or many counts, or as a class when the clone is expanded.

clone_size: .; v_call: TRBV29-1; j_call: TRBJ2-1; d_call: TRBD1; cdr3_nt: TGCAGCGTTGAACGACAGGGGTCGGATGAGCAGTTCTTC; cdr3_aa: CSVERQGSDEQFF
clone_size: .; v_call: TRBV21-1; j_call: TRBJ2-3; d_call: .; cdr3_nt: TGTGCCAGCAGCAAAGCGCTGAAGGGGCTAGCGGAACCCAACACAGATACGCAGTATTTT; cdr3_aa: CASSKALKGLAEPNTDTQYF
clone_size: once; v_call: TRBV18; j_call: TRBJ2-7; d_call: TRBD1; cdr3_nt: TGTGCCAGCTCAGCTACCGGGACAGGGGGCTCCTACGAGCAGTACTTC; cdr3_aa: CASSATGTGGSYEQYF
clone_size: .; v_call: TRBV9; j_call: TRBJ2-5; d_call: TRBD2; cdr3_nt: TGTGCCAGCAGCCCCCGCGCGGGGGAAGAGACCCAGTACTTC; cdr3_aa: CASSPRAGEETQYF
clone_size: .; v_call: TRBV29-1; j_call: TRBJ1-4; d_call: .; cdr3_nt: TGCAGCGCCGGGGAATACCGTGAAAAACTGTTTTTT; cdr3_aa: CSAGEYREKLFF
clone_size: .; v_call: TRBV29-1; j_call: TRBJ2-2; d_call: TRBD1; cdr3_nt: TGCAGCGTTAGTACCCCAGGGGGCACCGGGGAGCTGTTTTTT; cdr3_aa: CSVSTPGGTGELFF
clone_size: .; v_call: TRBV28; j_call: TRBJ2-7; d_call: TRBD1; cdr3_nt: TGTGCCAGCACCCCCGACCGGGACAGGTCCTACGAGCAGTACTTC; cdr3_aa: CASTPDRDRSYEQYF
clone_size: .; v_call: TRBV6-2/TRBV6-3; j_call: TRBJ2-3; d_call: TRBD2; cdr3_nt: TGTGCCAGCAGTTACATGCGGGGGGGCGGCGATACGCAGTATTTT; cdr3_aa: CASSYMRGGGDTQYF
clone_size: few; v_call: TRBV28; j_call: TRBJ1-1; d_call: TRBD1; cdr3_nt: TGTGCCAGCAGTTTATTAGGGACAGGGCCGAACACTGAAGCTTTCTTT; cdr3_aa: CASSLLGTGPNTEAFF
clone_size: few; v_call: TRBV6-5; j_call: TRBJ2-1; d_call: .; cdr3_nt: TGTGCCAGCAGTCTCAGCTCCTACAATGAGCAGTTCTTC; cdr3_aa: CASSLSSYNEQFF
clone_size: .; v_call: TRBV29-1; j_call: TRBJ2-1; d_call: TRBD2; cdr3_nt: TGCAGCGTAACTAGCGGGACATCCTACAATGAGCAGTTCTTC; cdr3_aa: CSVTSGTSYNEQFF
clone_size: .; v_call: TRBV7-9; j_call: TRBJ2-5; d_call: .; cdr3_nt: TGTGCCAGCAGCTCCGACTATTATGGGACCCAGTACTTC; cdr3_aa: CASSSDYYGTQYF
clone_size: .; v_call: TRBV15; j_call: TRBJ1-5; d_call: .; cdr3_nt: TGTGCCACCAGCAGAGAGCTCGGCAGGGGAGCTGGTCAGCCCCAGCATTTT; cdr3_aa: CATSRELGRGAGQPQHF
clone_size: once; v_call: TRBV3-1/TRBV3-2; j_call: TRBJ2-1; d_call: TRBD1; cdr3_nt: TGTGCCAGCAGCGGATCCGGGACAGGCGAGTTCTTC; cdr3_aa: CASSGSGTGEFF
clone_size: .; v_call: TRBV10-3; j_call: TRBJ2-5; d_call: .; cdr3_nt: TGTGCCACCCTAGGACAGAGCCTCCAAGAGACCCAGTACTTC; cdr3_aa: CATLGQSLQETQYF
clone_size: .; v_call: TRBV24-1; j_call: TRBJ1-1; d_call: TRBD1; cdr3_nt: TGTGCCACCAGTGAGCCGGGGACAGGGGAAATCTTCTTT; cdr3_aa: CATSEPGTGEIFF
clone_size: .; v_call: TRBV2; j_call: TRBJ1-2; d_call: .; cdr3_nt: TGTGCCAGCAGTGAAGCGCAGGGGCACTATGGCTACACCTTC; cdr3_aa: CASSEAQGHYGYTF
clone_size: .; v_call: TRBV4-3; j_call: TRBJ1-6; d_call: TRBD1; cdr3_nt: TGCGCCAGCAGCCAAGGACAGGGCGATAATTCACCCCTCCACTTT; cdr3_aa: CASSQGQGDNSPLHF
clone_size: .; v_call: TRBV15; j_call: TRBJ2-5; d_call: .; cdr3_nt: TGTGCCACCAGCAGACTAGCGATTAACCAAGAGACCCAGTACTTC; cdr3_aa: CATSRLAINQETQYF
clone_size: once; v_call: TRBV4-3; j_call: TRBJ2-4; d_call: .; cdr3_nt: TGCGCCAGCAGCCAAGATCCCTGGACAGTACTAGCCAAAAACATTCAGTACTTC; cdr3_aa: CASSQDPWTVLAKNIQYF
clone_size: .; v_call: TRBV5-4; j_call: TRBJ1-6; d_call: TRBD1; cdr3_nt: TGTGCCAGCAGCCTTCGGACAGGGGACTCACCCCTCCACTTT; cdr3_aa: CASSLRTGDSPLHF
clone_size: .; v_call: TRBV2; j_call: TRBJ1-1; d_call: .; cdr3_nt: TGTGCCAGCAGCCTCAGGGGTCAGAGAGAAGCTTTCTTT; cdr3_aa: CASSLRGQREAFF
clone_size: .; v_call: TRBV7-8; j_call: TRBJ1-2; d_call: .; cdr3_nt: TGTGCCAGCAGCTTAGGGGGGGGCTATGGCTACACCTTC; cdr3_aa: CASSLGGGYGYTF
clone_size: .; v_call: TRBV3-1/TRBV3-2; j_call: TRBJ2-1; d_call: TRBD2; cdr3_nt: TGTGCCAGCAGCCTAGCGGGGGGGCATGAGCAGTTCTTC; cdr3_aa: CASSLAGGHEQFF
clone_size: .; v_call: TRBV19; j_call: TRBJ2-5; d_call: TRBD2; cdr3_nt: TGTGCCAGTAGTATAGCCCTGACTAGCGGCGAGACCCAGTACTTC; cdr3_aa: CASSIALTSGETQYF
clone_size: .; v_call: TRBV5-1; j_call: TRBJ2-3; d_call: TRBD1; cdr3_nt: TGCGCCAGCAGCTCCCTGACAGGGACCGATACGCAGTATTTT; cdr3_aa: CASSSLTGTDTQYF
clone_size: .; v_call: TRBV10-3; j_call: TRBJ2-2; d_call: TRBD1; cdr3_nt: TGTGCCATCAGTGTGGGGACAGAAAACACCGGGGAGCTGTTTTTT; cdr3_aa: CAISVGTENTGELFF
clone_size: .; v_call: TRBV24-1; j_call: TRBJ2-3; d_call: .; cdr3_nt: TGTGCCACCAGCAGGGGGGCGGCAGATACGCAGTATTTT; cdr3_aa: CATSRGAADTQYF
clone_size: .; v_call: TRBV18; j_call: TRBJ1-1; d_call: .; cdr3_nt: TGTGCCAGCTCACAGGGACAACTCACTGAAGCTTTCTTT; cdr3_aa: CASSQGQLTEAFF
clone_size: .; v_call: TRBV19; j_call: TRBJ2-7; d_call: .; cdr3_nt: TGTGCCAGTATAGGACAGTCCTACGAGCAGTACTTC; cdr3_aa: CASIGQSYEQYF
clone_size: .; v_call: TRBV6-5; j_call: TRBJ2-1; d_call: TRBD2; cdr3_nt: TGTGCCAGCAGTTACCGGGGGGGCCAGGGGAATGAGCAGTTCTTC; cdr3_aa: CASSYRGGQGNEQFF
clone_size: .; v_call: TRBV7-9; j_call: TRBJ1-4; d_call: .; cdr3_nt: TGTGCCAGCAGCTTAAGAGGGACTAATGAAAAACTGTTTTTT; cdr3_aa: CASSLRGTNEKLFF
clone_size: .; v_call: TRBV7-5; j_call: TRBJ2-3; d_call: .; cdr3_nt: TGTGCCAGAAGCTTAGTCCTCAGGGATACGCAGTATTTT; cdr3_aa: CARSLVLRDTQYF
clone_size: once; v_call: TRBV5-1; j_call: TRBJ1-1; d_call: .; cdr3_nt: TGCGCCAGCAGCCTGAGGCGCGAGGGGGGGGCTTTCTTT; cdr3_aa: CASSLRREGGAFF
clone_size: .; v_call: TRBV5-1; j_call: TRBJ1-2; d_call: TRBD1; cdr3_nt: TGCGCCAGCAGCTCGGGTAGAACTACAGGGGGAGGGTATGGCTACACCTTC; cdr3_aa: CASSSGRTTGGGYGYTF
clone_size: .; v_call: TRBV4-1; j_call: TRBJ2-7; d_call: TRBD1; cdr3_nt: TGCGCCAGCAGCCAAGCCGGGACAGGCTACGAGCAGTACTTC; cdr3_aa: CASSQAGTGYEQYF